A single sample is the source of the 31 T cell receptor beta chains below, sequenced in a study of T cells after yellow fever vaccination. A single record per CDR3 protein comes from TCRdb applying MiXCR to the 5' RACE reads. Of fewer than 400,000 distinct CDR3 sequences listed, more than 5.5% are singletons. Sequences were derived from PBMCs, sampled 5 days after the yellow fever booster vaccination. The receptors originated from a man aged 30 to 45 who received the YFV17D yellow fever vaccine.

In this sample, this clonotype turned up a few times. The CDR3, as DNA: TGTGCCAGCAGCTTAGTGGGGGGGAGCTCCTACAATGAGCAGTTCTTC. Protein product: CASSLVGGSSYNEQFF. The chain recombines TRBV7-2 with TRBJ2-1, with 7 nucleotides matching TRBD2. V lost 1 base, J lost 0 bases, and 3 bases stayed unmatched. The CDR3 covers 16 residues. In germline, CDR1 is SGHTA, CDR2 FQGNSA.

The DNA for the CDR3 is TGTGCCACCAGTGCAGGGGTTTCTCGGAACCTCCCTGAGACCCAGTACTTC. This encodes CATSAGVSRNLPETQYF. The V and J genes are TRBV24-1 and TRBJ2-5; possible D gene TRBD1, 6 bases. The CDR3 is made up of 17 amino acids. V lost 5 bases to trimming and J lost 5 bases, with 23 bases between them. The V gene's germline CDR1 is KGHDR and CDR2 SFDVKD.

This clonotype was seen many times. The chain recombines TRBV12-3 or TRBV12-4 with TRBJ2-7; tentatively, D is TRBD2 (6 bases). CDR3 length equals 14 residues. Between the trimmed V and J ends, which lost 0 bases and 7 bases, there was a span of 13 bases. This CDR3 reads CASSLARGGDEQYF. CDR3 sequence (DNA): TGTGCCAGCAGTTTAGCGCGTGGAGGGGATGAGCAGTACTTC.

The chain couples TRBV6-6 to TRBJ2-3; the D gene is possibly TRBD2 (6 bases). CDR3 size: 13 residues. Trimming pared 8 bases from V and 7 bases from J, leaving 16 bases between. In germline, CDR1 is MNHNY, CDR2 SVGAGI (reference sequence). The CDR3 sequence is CASWGLRGHTQYF. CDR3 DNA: TGTGCCAGCTGGGGACTCCGAGGACATACGCAGTATTTT.

The CDR3 DNA reads as TGTGCCAGCAGCAAGTGGGGGGCCAACGTCCTGACTTTC. Protein sequence: CASSKWGANVLTF. This chain connects TRBV5-8 to TRBJ2-6; D ambiguous. The V end lost 4 bases, the J end lost 4 bases, and 6 bases lay between the germline ends. From germline, CDR1 is SGHTS and CDR2 YDEGEE. There are 13 residues in the CDR3.

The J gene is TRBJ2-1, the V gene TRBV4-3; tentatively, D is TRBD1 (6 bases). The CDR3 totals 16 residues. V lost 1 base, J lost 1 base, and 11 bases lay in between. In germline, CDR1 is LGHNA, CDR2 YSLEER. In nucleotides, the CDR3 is TGCGCCAGCAGCCAAGGGGCAGGGGTGTCCTACAATGAGCAGTTCTTC. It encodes CASSQGAGVSYNEQFF.

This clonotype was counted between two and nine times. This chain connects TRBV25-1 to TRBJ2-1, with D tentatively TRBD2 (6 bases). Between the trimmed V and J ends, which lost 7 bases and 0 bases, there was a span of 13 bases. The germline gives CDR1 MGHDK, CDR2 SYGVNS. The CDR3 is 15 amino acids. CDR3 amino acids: CASTLGGTSYNEQFF. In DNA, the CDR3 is TGTGCCAGCACTTTGGGCGGGACCTCCTACAATGAGCAGTTCTTC.

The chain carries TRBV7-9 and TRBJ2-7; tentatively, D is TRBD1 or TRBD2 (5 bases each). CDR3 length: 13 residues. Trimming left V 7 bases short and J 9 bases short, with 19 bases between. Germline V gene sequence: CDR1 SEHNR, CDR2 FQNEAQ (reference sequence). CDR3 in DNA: TGTGCCAGCACGGGACCTCTAATGCAGGGGCAGTACTTC. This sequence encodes CASTGPLMQGQYF.

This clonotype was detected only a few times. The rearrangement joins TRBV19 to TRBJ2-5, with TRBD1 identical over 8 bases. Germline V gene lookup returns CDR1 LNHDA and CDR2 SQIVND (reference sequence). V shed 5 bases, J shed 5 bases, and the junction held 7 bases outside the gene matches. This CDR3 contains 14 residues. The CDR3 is CASSGQGRWETQYF. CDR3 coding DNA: TGTGCCAGTAGTGGACAGGGCCGTTGGGAGACCCAGTACTTC.

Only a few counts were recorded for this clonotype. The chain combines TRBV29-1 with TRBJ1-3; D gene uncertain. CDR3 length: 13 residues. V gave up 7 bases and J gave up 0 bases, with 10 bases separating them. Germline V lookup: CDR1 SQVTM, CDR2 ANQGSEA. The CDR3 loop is CSAASSSGNTIYF. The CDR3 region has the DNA TGCAGCGCTGCCTCTAGCTCTGGAAACACCATATATTTT. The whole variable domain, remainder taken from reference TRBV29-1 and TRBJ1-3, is SAVISQKPSRDICQRGTSLTIQCQVDSQVTMMFWYRQQPGQSLTLIATANQGSEATYESGFVIDKFPISRPNLTFSTLTVSNMSPEDSSIYLCSAASSSGNTIYFGEGSWLTVV.

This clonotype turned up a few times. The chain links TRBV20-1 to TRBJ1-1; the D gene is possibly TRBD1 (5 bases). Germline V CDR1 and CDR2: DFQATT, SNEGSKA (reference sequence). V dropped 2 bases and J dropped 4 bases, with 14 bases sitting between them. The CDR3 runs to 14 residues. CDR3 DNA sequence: TGCAGTGCTAGAAATCCCGGAGGGACCACTGAAGCTTTCTTT. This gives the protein CSARNPGGTTEAFF.

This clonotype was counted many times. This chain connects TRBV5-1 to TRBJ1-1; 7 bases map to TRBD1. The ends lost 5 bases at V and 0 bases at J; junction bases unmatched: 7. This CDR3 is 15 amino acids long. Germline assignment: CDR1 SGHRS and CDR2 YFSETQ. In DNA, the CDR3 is TGCGCCAGCAGTAAACCGGACAGGATGAACACTGAAGCTTTCTTT. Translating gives CASSKPDRMNTEAFF.

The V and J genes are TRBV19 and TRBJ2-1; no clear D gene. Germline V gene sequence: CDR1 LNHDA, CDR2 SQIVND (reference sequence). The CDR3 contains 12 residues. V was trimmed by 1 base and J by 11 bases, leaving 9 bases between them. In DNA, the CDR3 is TGTGCCAGTAGTATAGGTCGTGAAAAGCAGTTCTTC. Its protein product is CASSIGREKQFF.

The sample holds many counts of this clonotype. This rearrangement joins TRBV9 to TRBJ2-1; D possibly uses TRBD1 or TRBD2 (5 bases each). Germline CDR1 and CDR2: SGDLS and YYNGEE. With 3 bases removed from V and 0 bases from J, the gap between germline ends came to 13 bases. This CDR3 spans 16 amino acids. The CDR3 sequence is CASSADSAGSYNEQFF. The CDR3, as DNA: TGTGCCAGCAGCGCCGACAGTGCGGGCTCCTACAATGAGCAGTTCTTC.

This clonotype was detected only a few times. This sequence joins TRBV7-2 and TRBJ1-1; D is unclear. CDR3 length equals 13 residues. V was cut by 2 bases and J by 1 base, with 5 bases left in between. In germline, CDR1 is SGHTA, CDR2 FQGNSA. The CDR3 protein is CASSLHQNTEAFF. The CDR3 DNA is TGTGCCAGCAGCTTACATCAGAACACTGAAGCTTTCTTT. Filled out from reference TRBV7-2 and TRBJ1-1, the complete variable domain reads GAGVSQSPSNKVTEKGKDVELRCDPISGHTALYWYRQSLGQGLEFLIYFQGNSAPDKSGLPSDRFSAERTGGSVSTLTIQRTQQEDSAVYLCASSLHQNTEAFFGQGTRLTVV.

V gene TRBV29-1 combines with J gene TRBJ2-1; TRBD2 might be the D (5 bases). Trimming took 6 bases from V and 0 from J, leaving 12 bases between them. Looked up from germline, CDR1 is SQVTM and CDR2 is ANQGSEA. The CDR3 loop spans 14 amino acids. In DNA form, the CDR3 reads TGCAGCGTGGACCTAGGGAGCTCCTACAATGAGCAGTTCTTC. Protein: CSVDLGSSYNEQFF.

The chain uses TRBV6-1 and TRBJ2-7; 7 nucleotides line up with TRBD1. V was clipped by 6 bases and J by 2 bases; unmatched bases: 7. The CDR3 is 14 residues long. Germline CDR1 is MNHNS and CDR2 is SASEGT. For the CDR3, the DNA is TGTGCCAGCAGCTCCGGGACAGAGACCTACGAGCAGTACTTC. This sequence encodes CASSSGTETYEQYF.

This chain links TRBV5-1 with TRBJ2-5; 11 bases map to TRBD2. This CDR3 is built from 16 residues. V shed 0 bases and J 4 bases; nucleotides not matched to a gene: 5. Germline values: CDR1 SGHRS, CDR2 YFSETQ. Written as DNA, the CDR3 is TGCGCCAGCAGCTTGGATAGCGGGAGGGCCAGAGAGACCCAGTACTTC. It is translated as CASSLDSGRARETQYF. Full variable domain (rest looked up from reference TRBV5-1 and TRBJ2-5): KAGVTQTPRYLIKTRGQQVTLSCSPISGHRSVSWYQQTPGQGLQFLFEYFSETQRNKGNFPGRFSGRQFSNSRSEMNVSTLELGDSALYLCASSLDSGRARETQYFGPGTRLLVL.

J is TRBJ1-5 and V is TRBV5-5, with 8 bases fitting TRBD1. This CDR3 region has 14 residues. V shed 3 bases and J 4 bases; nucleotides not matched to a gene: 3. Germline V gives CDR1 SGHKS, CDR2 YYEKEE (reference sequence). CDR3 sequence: CASSWDRSNQPQHF. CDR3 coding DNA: TGTGCCAGCAGCTGGGACAGGAGTAATCAGCCCCAGCATTTT.

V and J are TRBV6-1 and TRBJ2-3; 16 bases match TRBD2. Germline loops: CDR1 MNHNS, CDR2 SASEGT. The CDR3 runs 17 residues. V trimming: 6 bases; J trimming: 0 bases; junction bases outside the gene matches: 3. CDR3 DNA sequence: TGTGCCAGCAGGGGGACTAGCGGGAGGGTTAGCACAGATACGCAGTATTTT. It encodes CASRGTSGRVSTDTQYF.

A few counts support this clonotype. This chain's CDR3 is CASSYSGRHTEAFF. The CDR3, as DNA: TGTGCCAGCAGTTACTCAGGTCGGCACACTGAAGCTTTCTTT. V is TRBV6-5 and J is TRBJ1-1, with D uncertain. The germline CDR1 and CDR2 sequences are MNHEY and SVGAGI. The germline V and J ends were trimmed by 0 bases and 3 bases, with 8 bases remaining between them. This CDR3 is 14 amino acids long.

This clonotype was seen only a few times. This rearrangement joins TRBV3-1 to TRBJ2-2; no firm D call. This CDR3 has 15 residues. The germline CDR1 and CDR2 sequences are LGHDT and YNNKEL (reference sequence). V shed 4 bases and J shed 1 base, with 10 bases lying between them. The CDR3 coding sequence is TGTGCCAGCAGCCCCCGCCCGGGGAACACCGGGGAGCTGTTTTTT. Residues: CASSPRPGNTGELFF.

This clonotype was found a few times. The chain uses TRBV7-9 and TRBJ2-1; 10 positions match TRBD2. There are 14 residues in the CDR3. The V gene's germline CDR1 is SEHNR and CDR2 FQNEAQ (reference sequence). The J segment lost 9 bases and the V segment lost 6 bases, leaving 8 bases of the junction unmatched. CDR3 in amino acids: CASSSGTSAGEQFF. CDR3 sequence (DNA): TGTGCCAGCAGTTCCGGGACTAGCGCCGGTGAGCAGTTCTTC. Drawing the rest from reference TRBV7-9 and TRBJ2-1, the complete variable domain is DTGVSQNPRHKITKRGQNVTFRCDPISEHNRLYWYRQTLGQGPEFLTYFQNEAQLEKSRLLSDRFSAERPKGSFSTLEIQRTEQGDSAMYLCASSSGTSAGEQFFGPGTRLTVL.

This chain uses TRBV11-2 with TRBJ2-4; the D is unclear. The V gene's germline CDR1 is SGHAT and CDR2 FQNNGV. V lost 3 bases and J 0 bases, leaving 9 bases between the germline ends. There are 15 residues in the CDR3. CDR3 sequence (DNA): TGTGCCAGCAGCTTCCCGTGGACAGCCAAAAACATTCAGTACTTC. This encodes CASSFPWTAKNIQYF. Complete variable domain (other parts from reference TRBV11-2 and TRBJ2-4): EAGVAQSPRYKIIEKRQSVAFWCNPISGHATLYWYQQILGQGPKLLIQFQNNGVVDDSQLPKDRFSAERLKGVDSTLKIQPAKLEDSAVYLCASSFPWTAKNIQYFGAGTRLSVL.

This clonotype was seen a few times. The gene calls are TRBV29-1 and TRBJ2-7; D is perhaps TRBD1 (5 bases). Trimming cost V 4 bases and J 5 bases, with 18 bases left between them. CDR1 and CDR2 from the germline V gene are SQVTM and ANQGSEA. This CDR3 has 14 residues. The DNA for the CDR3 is TGCAGCGTTGGGGGCCTCTTAAGGGGCAACGAGCAGTACTTC. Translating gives CSVGGLLRGNEQYF.

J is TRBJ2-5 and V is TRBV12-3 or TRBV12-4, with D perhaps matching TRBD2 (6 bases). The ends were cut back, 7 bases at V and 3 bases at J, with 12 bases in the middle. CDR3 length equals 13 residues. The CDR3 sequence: CASTLTGEETQYF. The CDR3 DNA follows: TGTGCCAGCACCCTGACGGGGGAAGAGACCCAGTACTTC.

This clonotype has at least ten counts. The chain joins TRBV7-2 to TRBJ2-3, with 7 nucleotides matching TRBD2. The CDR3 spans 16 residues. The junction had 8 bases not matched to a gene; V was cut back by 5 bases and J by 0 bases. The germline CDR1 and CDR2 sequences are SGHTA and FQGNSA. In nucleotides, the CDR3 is TGTGCCAGCAGCACAAGCGGGACCTCTAGCACAGATACGCAGTATTTT. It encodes CASSTSGTSSTDTQYF.

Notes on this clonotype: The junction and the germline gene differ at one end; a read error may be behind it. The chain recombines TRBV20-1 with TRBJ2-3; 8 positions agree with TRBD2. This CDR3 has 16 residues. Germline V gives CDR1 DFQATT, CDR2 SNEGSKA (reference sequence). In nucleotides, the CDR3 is TGCTGTGCTAGAACTAGCGGAGGGTTTTACACAGATACGCAGTATTTT. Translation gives CCARTSGGFYTDTQYF.

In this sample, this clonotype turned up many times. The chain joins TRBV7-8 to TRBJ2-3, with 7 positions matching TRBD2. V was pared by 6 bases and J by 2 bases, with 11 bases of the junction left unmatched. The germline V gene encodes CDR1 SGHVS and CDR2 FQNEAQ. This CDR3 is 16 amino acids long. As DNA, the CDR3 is TGTGCCAGCAGTTTCCGTCCGGGACTAACCACAGATACGCAGTATTTT. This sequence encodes CASSFRPGLTTDTQYF.

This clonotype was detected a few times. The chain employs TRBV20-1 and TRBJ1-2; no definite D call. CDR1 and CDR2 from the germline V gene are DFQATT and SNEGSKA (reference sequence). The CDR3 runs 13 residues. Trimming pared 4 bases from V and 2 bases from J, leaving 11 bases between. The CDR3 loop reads CSATVPANYGYTF. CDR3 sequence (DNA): TGCAGTGCTACAGTCCCAGCAAACTATGGCTACACCTTC.

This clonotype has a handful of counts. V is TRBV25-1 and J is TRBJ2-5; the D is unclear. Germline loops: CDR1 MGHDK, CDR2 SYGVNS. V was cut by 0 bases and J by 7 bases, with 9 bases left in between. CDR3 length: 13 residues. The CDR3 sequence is CASSEYGPTTQYF. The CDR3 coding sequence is TGTGCCAGCAGTGAATATGGGCCAACGACCCAGTACTTC.